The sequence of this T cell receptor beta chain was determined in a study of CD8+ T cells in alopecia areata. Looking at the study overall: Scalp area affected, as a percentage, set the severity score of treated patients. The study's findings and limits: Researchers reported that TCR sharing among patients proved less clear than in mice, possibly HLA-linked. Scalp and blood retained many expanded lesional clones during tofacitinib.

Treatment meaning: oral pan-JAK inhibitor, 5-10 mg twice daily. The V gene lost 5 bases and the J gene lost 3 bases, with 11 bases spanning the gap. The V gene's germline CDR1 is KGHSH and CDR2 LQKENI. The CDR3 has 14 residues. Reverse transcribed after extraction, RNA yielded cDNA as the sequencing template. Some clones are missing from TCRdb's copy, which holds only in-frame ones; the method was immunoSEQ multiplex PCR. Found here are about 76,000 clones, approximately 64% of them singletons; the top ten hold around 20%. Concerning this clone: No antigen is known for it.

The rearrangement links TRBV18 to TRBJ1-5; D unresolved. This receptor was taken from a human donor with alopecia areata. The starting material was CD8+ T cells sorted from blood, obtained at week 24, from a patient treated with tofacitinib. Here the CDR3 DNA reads TGTGCCAGCTCAGGTACATGGGCCAATCAGCCCCAGCATTTT. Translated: CASSGTWANQPQHF.